The 6 T cell receptor beta chains given below trace back to one sample, sequenced in a study of OX40 agonist ivuxolimab in advanced cancers. Repertoires were generated with immunoSEQ multiplex PCR, while TCRdb's copy carries only in-frame clones and drops some. The table records under 75,000 clones, around 90% of them present only once. The sample in question was CD4+ or CD8+ T cells sorted from blood, obtained in a trial of the OX40 agonist ivuxolimab. The source is an adult with an advanced solid tumor such as melanoma, head and neck, liver or kidney cancer.

V and J are TRBV6-1 and TRBJ2-7; 11 nucleotides align to TRBD1. The CDR3 covers 18 residues. Per the germline V gene, CDR1 is MNHNS and CDR2 is SASEGT. Trimming removed 2 bases from V and 2 bases from J; junction bases left unmatched: 11. CDR3 DNA: TGTGCCAGCAGTGAAATCTTAAGGACAGGGGGCCAGACCTACGAGCAGTACTTC. Its protein is CASSEILRTGGQTYEQYF.

This clone appeared a single time. The chain links TRBV27 to TRBJ2-7; tentatively, D is TRBD1 (6 bases). Trimming stripped 5 bases from V and 3 bases from J, with 14 bases between. Germline V CDR1 and CDR2: MNHEY, SMNVEV (reference sequence). The CDR3 consists of 14 residues. Here the CDR3 reads CASSPQGWNYEQYF. CDR3 bases: TGTGCCAGCAGTCCACAGGGTTGGAACTACGAGCAGTACTTC.

CDR3 nucleotide sequence: TGTGCCAGCAGCGACGGGGTCAGGGTGGACGGGGAGCTGTTTTTT. This sequence encodes CASSDGVRVDGELFF. The gene calls are TRBV7-9 and TRBJ2-2; the D gene could be TRBD1 or TRBD2 (5 bases each). Germline V CDR1 and CDR2: SEHNR, FQNEAQ (reference sequence). Trimming shortened V by 5 bases and J by 7 bases, and 17 bases separated the two germline ends. CDR3 length equals 15 residues.

The V gene is TRBV29-1, the J gene TRBJ2-1, with a tentative D call TRBD2 (5 bases). Germline CDR1 SQVTM, CDR2 ANQGSEA. The CDR3 has 13 amino acids. Trimming cost V 4 bases and J 6 bases, with 13 bases left between them. The CDR3 is CSVVVGGGNEQFF. The CDR3 bases are TGCAGCGTTGTTGTGGGCGGAGGCAATGAGCAGTTCTTC.

This chain joins TRBV9 and TRBJ2-5, with D perhaps TRBD1 or TRBD2 (5 bases each). The V gene lost 0 bases and the J gene lost 7 bases, with 19 bases spanning the gap. Germline values: CDR1 SGDLS, CDR2 YYNGEE. CDR3 length equals 16 residues. Written as DNA, the CDR3 is TGTGCCAGCAGCGTAGCTCTGGGGACGCTGGAAGCGACCCAGTACTTC. This sequence encodes CASSVALGTLEATQYF.

V gene TRBV7-2 combines with J gene TRBJ2-3, with 9 positions matching TRBD2. The CDR3 consists of 13 residues. The germline CDR1 and CDR2 sequences are SGHTA and FQGNSA. V was pared by 5 bases and J by 4 bases, with 1 base of the junction left unmatched. CDR3 loop: CASSRGGADTQYF. The CDR3 DNA is TGTGCCAGCAGCCGCGGGGGGGCAGATACGCAGTATTTT.